The 7 T cell receptor beta chains below come from one sample, sequenced in a study of blood T cell repertoires in COVID-19. Generated by immunoSEQ multiplex PCR, the TCRdb table keeps only in-frame clones and is missing some. Of roughly 180,000 clones in the sample, about four fifths were seen once. Sequencing was performed on peripheral blood. Every receptor here comes from an elderly woman with active or convalescent COVID-19.

The genes are TRBV14 and TRBJ1-2; weak D call: TRBD1 (5 bases). V was clipped by 4 bases and J by 3 bases, with 9 bases between them. In germline, CDR1 is SGHDN, CDR2 FVKESK. The CDR3 is 13 amino acids. CDR3 loop: CASSPRDYYGYTF. CDR3 coding DNA: TGTGCCAGCAGCCCCAGGGACTACTATGGCTACACCTTC.

The CDR3: CASSAYQFSYNEQFF. The CDR3 region has the DNA TGTGCCAGCAGCGCATACCAATTTAGCTACAATGAGCAGTTCTTC. V is TRBV9 and J is TRBJ2-1; D remains unclear. The CDR3 covers 15 residues. Trimming stripped 3 bases from V and 3 bases from J, with 13 bases between. Germline V gives CDR1 SGDLS, CDR2 YYNGEE.

The chain recombines TRBV6-4 with TRBJ2-1; tentative D call: TRBD2 (5 bases). Germline CDR1 reads MRHNA; CDR2 reads SNTAGT. The V and J ends lost 8 bases and 2 bases respectively, with 10 bases between them. This CDR3 is 13 amino acids long. Here the CDR3 reads CASSPGTYNEQFF. The CDR3 nucleotides are TGTGCCAGCTCCCCGGGAACCTACAATGAGCAGTTCTTC.

V gene TRBV24-1 combines with J gene TRBJ2-3; D is perhaps TRBD2 (5 bases). V shed 4 bases and J shed 1 base, with 8 bases lying between them. The CDR3 has 14 amino acids. Germline V gene lookup returns CDR1 KGHDR and CDR2 SFDVKD. The CDR3 region has the DNA TGTGCCACCAGTGACCCTAGCCGCACAGATACGCAGTATTTT. As protein: CATSDPSRTDTQYF.

This sequence joins TRBV5-1 and TRBJ1-3; no firm D call. This CDR3 spans 16 amino acids. The germline V gene encodes CDR1 SGHRS and CDR2 YFSETQ. Trimming left V 4 bases short and J 0 bases short, with 14 bases between. The CDR3 nucleotides read TGCGCCAGCAGCCGGGAGCCTGTGGGCTCTGGAAACACCATATATTTT. Amino acids: CASSREPVGSGNTIYF.

The chain joins TRBV10-1 to TRBJ1-5, with 7 bases aligning to TRBD1. Germline CDR1 WNHNN, CDR2 SYGVQD (reference sequence). CDR3 size: 13 residues. The J segment lost 11 bases and the V segment lost 7 bases, leaving 11 bases of the junction unmatched. The CDR3 region is CASTPGQPRAQHF. Here the CDR3 DNA reads TGCGCCAGCACCCCGGGACAGCCCAGAGCCCAGCATTTT.

The chain links TRBV29-1 to TRBJ1-1, with 7 bases fitting TRBD1. The trim removed 6 bases at V and 3 bases at J, leaving 4 bases unmatched. The CDR3 spans 12 residues. Germline V gene data show CDR1 as SQVTM and CDR2 as ANQGSEA. The CDR3 bases are TGCAGCGTGACCAGGGGGTACACTGAAGCTTTCTTT. Translating it yields CSVTRGYTEAFF. The full variable domain, with the rest looked up from reference TRBV29-1 and TRBJ1-1, is SAVISQKPSRDICQRGTSLTIQCQVDSQVTMMFWYRQQPGQSLTLIATANQGSEATYESGFVIDKFPISRPNLTFSTLTVSNMSPEDSSIYLCSVTRGYTEAFFGQGTRLTVV.